This T cell receptor (beta chain) was sequenced during a study of PD-1 blockade in classical Hodgkin lymphoma. Study-level results: Newly diagnosed patients reportedly had lower baseline TCR diversity than healthy donors.

The sample's time point: cycle 4 day 1 (C4D1), after 6 weeks of nivolumab. All trial patients relapsed after autologous stem cell transplantation. Each best response was a complete response, a partial response or progressive disease. This clone is medium-sized (0.01 to 0.1%) within its sample. Its antigen is unidentified. Sequenced by immunoSEQ multiplex PCR; TCRdb stores in-frame clones only, minus some. The table lists 45,000 to 60,000 clones, more than 75% of them singletons, with under 20% in the top ten. The origin of this receptor is a human donor with classical Hodgkin lymphoma. The sample consisted of peripheral blood mononuclear cells (PBMCs), taken before the fourth cycle of nivolumab.

The CDR3 bases are TGTGCCAGTCTTCCCGGCCAAGGCAATCAGCCCCAGCATTTT. Amino acids: CASLPGQGNQPQHF. The chain uses TRBV28 and TRBJ1-5, with D unclear. The V end lost 9 bases, the J end lost 2 bases, and 14 bases lay between the germline ends. Germline V gene sequence: CDR1 MDHEN, CDR2 SYDVKM. The CDR3 totals 14 residues.